The 12 T cell receptor beta chains presented below share a single source sample, sequenced in a study of shared clonotypes between healthy human individuals. TCRdb keeps only in-frame clones here, not all; method: immunoSEQ multiplex PCR. The sample carries fewer than 2.5 million clones, 93% recorded once. The sequencing sample was made of naive CD4+ T cells from PBMCs. Subset denoted: CD45RA+ positively selected. The receptors come from a man between 18 and 29 years old in good health. Some clones in this sample may be carry-over from other donors' samples.

The gene calls are TRBV7-9 and TRBJ2-1; 7 nucleotides align to TRBD2. The J segment lost 8 bases and the V segment lost 5 bases, leaving 6 bases of the junction unmatched. Germline values: CDR1 SEHNR, CDR2 FQNEAQ (reference sequence). The CDR3 extends over 13 amino acids. The CDR3 DNA is TGTGCCAGCAGCCCCGACGGGGGGTATGAGCAGTTCTTC. It codes for CASSPDGGYEQFF. Looking up the rest from reference TRBV7-9 and TRBJ2-1 gives the full variable domain: DTGVSQNPRHKITKRGQNVTFRCDPISEHNRLYWYRQTLGQGPEFLTYFQNEAQLEKSRLLSDRFSAERPKGSFSTLEIQRTEQGDSAMYLCASSPDGGYEQFFGPGTRLTVL.

The chain is built from TRBV5-1 and TRBJ2-1; 13 bases agree with TRBD2. The CDR3 is 14 amino acids. V was pared by 3 bases and J by 9 bases, with 3 bases of the junction left unmatched. Germline V gives CDR1 SGHRS, CDR2 YFSETQ. The CDR3 is CASSWTSGSVEQFF. The CDR3, as DNA: TGCGCCAGCAGCTGGACTAGCGGGAGTGTTGAGCAGTTCTTC.

The chain employs TRBV13 and TRBJ1-1, with 7 bases fitting TRBD1. The CDR3 runs to 14 residues. The V and J ends lost 5 bases and 9 bases, in that order; junction bases with no gene match: 12. Looked up from germline, CDR1 is PRHDT and CDR2 is FYEKMQ (reference sequence). The CDR3 DNA follows: TGTGCCAGCAGCCGACAGGGAAGGTACGGGCAAGCTTTCTTT. Translated, it gives CASSRQGRYGQAFF.

On this clone: Other DNA sequences from this sample encode an identical CDR3 as well. This chain uses TRBV7-3 with TRBJ2-1; no reliable D call. Germline CDR1 reads SGHTA; CDR2 reads FQGTGA. The V gene lost 1 base and the J gene lost 6 bases, with 7 bases spanning the gap. The CDR3 spans 13 residues. This CDR3 reads CASSLILGNEQFF. DNA of the CDR3: TGTGCCAGCAGCTTAATTTTGGGCAATGAGCAGTTCTTC. Variable domain in full (rest from reference TRBV7-3 and TRBJ2-1): GAGVSQTPSNKVTEKGKYVELRCDPISGHTALYWYRQSLGQGPEFLIYFQGTGAADDSGLPNDRFFAVRPEGSVSTLKIQRTERGDSAVYLCASSLILGNEQFFGPGTRLTVL.

This chain joins TRBV28 and TRBJ1-2; possibly TRBD1 for D (5 bases). Trimming took off 4 bases at V and 10 bases at J, with 16 bases between the two ends. The CDR3 consists of 13 residues. Germline V gives CDR1 MDHEN, CDR2 SYDVKM. The CDR3: CASSSHRTIIYTF. In nucleotides, the CDR3 is TGTGCCAGCAGTTCCCACAGGACCATTATCTACACCTTC.

This chain links TRBV28 with TRBJ2-7, with D unclear. CDR1 MDHEN and CDR2 SYDVKM come from the germline V gene. The V gene lost 3 bases and the J gene lost 2 bases, with 11 bases spanning the gap. There are 14 residues in the CDR3. The CDR3 loop reads CASSFRVVPYEQYF. The CDR3, as DNA: TGTGCCAGCAGTTTTCGCGTAGTCCCCTACGAGCAGTACTTC.

As concerns this clone: Relative to the germline gene, one junction end is altered; a read error may explain this. The chain joins TRBV5-6 to TRBJ2-1; the match to TRBD2 covers 12 bases. This CDR3 has 14 amino acids. Germline CDR1 reads SGHDT; CDR2 reads YYEEEE. CDR3 residues: CANRKTSGRRQLLF. DNA of the CDR3: TGTGCCAATCGAAAAACTAGCGGGAGGCGACAATTACTCTTC.

The chain couples TRBV5-5 to TRBJ2-3, with 8 bases fitting TRBD2. Germline CDR1 reads SGHKS; CDR2 reads YYEKEE (reference sequence). V shed 0 bases and J 4 bases; nucleotides not matched to a gene: 4. The CDR3 runs 15 residues. The DNA of the CDR3 is TGTGCCAGCAGCTTGGGGACTAGCTTGCCAGATACGCAGTATTTT. The encoded protein is CASSLGTSLPDTQYF.

The rearrangement joins TRBV5-4 to TRBJ2-7; D might be TRBD2 (5 bases). The germline V gene has CDR1 SGHNT and CDR2 YYREEE (reference sequence). This CDR3 comprises 15 residues. Trimming removed 1 base at V and 3 bases at J, with 14 bases between. Here the CDR3 reads CASSLQERKYYEQYF. CDR3 in DNA: TGTGCCAGCAGCTTGCAGGAGCGGAAATACTACGAGCAGTACTTC.

The chain couples TRBV9 to TRBJ2-2; D unclear. Trimming stripped 0 bases from V and 4 bases from J, with 4 bases between. This CDR3 region has 13 residues. CDR1 SGDLS and CDR2 YYNGEE come from the germline V gene. The CDR3 spells CASSVDFTGELFF. In DNA form, the CDR3 reads TGTGCCAGCAGCGTAGATTTCACCGGGGAGCTGTTTTTT.

The V and J genes are TRBV28 and TRBJ1-5; 8 nucleotides agree with TRBD1. V lost 4 bases and J lost 1; bases outside the gene matches: 9. Germline CDR1 and CDR2: MDHEN and SYDVKM. The CDR3 spans 17 residues. In nucleotides, the CDR3 is TGTGCCAGCAGTTCAAGAACAGGGGGTAGAAGCAATCAGCCCCAGCATTTT. The encoded protein is CASSSRTGGRSNQPQHF.

The chain couples TRBV7-2 to TRBJ1-1, with 7 nucleotides matching TRBD1. The CDR3 sequence is 13 residues long. The V and J ends lost 2 bases and 11 bases, in that order; junction bases with no gene match: 8. CDR1 and CDR2 (germline): SGHTA, FQGNSA. The CDR3 region has the DNA TGTGCCAGCAGCTTATTGGGACAGATGGGCGCTTTCTTT. Its protein is CASSLLGQMGAFF.